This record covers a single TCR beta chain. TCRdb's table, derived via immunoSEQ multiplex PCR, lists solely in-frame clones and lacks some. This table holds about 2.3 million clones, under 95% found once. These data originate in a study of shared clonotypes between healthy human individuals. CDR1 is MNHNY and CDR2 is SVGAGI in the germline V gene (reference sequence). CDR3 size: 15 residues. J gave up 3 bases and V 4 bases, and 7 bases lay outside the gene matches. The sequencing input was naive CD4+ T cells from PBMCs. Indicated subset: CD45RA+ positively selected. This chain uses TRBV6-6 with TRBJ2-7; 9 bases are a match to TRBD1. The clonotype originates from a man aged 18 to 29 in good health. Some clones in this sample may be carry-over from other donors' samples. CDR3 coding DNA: TGTGCCAGCAGTTTTCTAATGGGACAGGGCTACGAGCAGTACTTC. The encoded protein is CASSFLMGQGYEQYF.